This note documents a single T cell receptor (beta chain) sequence. This clone's antigen is unknown. Base qualities are not at hand, and no much larger clone is one base apart. In the ViraFEST assay, PBMC were stimulated with viral peptide pools, and antigen-specific CD4+ T cell clonotypes were then identified by expansion using TCR sequencing. After around ten days of culture, CD4+ T cells were isolated with the EasySep CD4+ T cell isolation kit. PCR-confirmed SARS-CoV-2 infection had occurred in convalescent patients between March and December 2020, before the Alpha, Beta and Delta variants emerged in the United States. Two doses of either the BNT162b2 or the mRNA-1273 mRNA SARS-CoV-2 vaccine were administered to participants. About 2.1 million PBMC per well were cultured in IMDM with approximately 5% human AB serum, 9 to 10 IU/ml IL-2 and gentamicin, plus 10 ug/ml peptides. On days 3 and 7, half of the culture medium was replaced with fresh IL-2-containing medium. Unless noted otherwise, every peptide stimulation condition was cultured in triplicate wells. PBMC were separated from whole blood using Ficoll-Paque Plus gradient centrifugation and were then either cryopreserved at -140C or used fresh. The overlapping peptide pools covered the spike proteins of SARS-CoV-2 as well as those of the common cold coronaviruses HCoV-NL63, HCoV-OC43 and HCoV-229E. The QIAamp micro DNA kit was used to extract genomic DNA from the cultured CD4+ T cells.

The data originate from a study of vaccination effects on CD4 cells after COVID-19 (dated by TCRdb to between 2021 and 2022). In terms of the full investigation: After vaccination, three convalescent patients were sampled at an early time point (day +14) and at a late time point (day +241, +227 and +161, respectively). Post-vaccine samples across the study were collected a median of 72 days after the second dose, with a range of 14 to 241. In both COVID-19 convalescent patients and infection-naive vaccine recipients, the study compared SARS-CoV-2 spike-specific CD4+ TCR repertoires from before mRNA vaccination with those from after it. A total of around eleven COVID-19 convalescent patients and several SARS-CoV-2-naive healthy vaccine recipients were included in the full study. Cultures from other donors in the study were sequenced with the Oncomine TCR Beta short-read assay on an Illumina iSeq 100. Points the paper makes about the study in general: At late post-vaccination timepoints, both infection-induced and vaccine-induced clones showed marked clonal contraction, consistent with waning T cell responses. Among convalescent patients, the spike-reactive repertoire after vaccination was made up mainly of new vaccine-induced clones that were largely distinct from the clones induced by infection. The study was limited by a small number of convalescent patients, and early post-infection timepoints were lacking.

The CDR3 spans 14 residues, from the cysteine through the phenylalanine. The only DNA kept is the CDR3, 42 bases in frame from the first base. Relative to germline, V is 7 bases shorter and J is 2 bases shorter, with 15 bases between their ends. CDR1 is given as SGHTA and CDR2 as FQGNSA, both from the germline V gene. Library preparation employed the immunoSEQ multiplex PCR assay. DNA from the CD4+ T cells that had been cultured and isolated underwent TCR beta CDR3 sequencing. As for the authors' bioinformatics: The analysis removed non-productive TCR sequences, trimmed reads to the CDR3 region, and retained only CDR3s that were 7 or more amino acids long. The MANAFEST web app was used to pick out antigen-specific clonotypes by comparing their expansion in peptide wells with that in reference cultures. To be called positive, a clone needed expansion at FDR<0.05 compared with the reference and with all other wells, an odds ratio greater than 5, and a frequency greater than 0.1% in two replicate wells. A clonotype was called cross-reactive if it was significantly expanded both in SARS-CoV-2 spike wells and in at least one common cold coronavirus spike condition. Using the stringdist R package, CDR3 similarity was measured by Levenshtein distance, and unrooted trees were constructed with ape in R 3.6.1. The clones in this table, taken by TCRdb from immuneACCESS, are in-frame only. Not every clone is retained; where verified, under half of the shortfall comes from an unresolved V gene, and the cause of the rest is unknown. V, J and clone size are taken as reported in that table, and D and trimming were inferred from the DNA itself. In this sample the table shows about 15,000 clones, about 70% of which occur a single time. The ten largest clones capture 20% to 25% of the sample.

This TCR was sampled from a human donor who had a prior SARS-CoV-2 infection. The chain was built from TRBV7-2 and TRBJ2-7, with the D gene call left open. The sequenced sample was CD4+ T cells from PBMCs cultured with HCoV-NL63 spike peptides, obtained after COVID-19 vaccination. What the cell subset or site label conveys for this sample: HCoV-NL63 spike overlapping peptide pool stimulation. The DNA sequence reads TGTGCCAGCAACTTCGCGGCCGGCACCTACGAGCAGTACTTC. The resulting protein is CASNFAAGTYEQYF.